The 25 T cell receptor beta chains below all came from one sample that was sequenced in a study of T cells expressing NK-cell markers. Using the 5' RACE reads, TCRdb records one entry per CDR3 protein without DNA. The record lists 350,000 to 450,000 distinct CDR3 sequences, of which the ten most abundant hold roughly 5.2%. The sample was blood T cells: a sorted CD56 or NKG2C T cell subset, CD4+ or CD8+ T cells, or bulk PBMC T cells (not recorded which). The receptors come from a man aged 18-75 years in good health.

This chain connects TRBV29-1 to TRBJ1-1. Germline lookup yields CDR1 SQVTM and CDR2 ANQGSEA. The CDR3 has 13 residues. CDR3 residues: CSVGVSSNTEAFF.

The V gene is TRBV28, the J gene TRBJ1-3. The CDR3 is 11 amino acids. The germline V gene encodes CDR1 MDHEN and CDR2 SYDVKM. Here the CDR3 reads CATRSGNTIYF.

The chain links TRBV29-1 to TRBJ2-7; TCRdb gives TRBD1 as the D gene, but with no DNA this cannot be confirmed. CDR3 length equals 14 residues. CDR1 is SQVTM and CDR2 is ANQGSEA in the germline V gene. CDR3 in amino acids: CSVVSTGISYEQYF.

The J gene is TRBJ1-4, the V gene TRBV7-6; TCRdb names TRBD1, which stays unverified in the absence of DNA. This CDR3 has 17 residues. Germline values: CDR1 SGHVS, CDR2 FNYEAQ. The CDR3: CASSLGQGKSTNEKLFF.

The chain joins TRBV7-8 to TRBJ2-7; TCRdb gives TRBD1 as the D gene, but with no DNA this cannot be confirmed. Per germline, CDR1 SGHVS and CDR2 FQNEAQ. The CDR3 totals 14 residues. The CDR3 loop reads CASSGNRGPYEQYF.

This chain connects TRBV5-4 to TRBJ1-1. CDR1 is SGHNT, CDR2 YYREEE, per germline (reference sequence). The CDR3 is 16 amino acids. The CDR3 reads CASSLGTGMSVTEAFF. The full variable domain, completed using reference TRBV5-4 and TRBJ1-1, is ETGVTQSPTHLIKTRGQQVTLRCSSQSGHNTVSWYQQALGQGPQFIFQYYREEENGRGNFPPRFSGLQFPNYSSELNVNALELDDSALYLCASSLGTGMSVTEAFFGQGTRLTVV.

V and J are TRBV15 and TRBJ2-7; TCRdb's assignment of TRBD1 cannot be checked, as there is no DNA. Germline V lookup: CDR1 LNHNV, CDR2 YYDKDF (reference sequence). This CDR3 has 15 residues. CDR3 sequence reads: CATSPGTGVSYEQYF.

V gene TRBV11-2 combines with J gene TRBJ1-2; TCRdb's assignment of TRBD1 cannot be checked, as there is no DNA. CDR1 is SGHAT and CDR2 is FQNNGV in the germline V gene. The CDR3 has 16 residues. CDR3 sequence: CASSLDLATGLSGYTF.

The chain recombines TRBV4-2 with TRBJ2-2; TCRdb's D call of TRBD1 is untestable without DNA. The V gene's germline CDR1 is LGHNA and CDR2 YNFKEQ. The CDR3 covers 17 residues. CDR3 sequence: CASSQLGQGARTGELFF.

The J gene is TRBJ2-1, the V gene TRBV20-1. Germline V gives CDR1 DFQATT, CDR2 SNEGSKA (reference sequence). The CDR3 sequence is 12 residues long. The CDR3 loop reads CSAYFLYNEQFF.

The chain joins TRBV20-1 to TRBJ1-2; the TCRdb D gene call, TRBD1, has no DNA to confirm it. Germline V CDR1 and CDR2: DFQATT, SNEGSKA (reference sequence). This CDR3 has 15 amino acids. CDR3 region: CSARNTGGSNYGYTF.

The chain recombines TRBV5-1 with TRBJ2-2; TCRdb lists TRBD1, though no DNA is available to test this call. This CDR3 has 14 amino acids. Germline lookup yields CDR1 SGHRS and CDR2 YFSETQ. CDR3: CASSLQGNTGELFF. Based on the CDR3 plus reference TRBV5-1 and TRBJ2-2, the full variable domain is KAGVTQTPRYLIKTRGQQVTLSCSPISGHRSVSWYQQTPGQGLQFLFEYFSETQRNKGNFPGRFSGRQFSNSRSEMNVSTLELGDSALYLCASSLQGNTGELFFGEGSRLTVL.

CDR3 residues: CATSRDVRAGTQYF. The chain is built from TRBV15 and TRBJ2-3. This CDR3 has 14 amino acids. Germline CDR1 LNHNV, CDR2 YYDKDF (reference sequence).

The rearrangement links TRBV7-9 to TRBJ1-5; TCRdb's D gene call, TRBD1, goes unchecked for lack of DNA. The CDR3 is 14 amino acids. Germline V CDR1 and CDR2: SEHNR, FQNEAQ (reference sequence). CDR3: CASSLQGRFQPQHF.

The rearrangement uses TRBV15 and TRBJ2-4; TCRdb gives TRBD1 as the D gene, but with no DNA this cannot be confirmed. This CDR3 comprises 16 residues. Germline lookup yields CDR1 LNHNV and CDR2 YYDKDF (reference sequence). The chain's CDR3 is CATSRDRTWGFDIQYF.

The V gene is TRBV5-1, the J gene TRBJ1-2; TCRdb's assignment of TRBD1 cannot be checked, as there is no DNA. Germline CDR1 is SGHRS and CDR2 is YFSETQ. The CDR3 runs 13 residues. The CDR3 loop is CASSQDRRNGYTF.

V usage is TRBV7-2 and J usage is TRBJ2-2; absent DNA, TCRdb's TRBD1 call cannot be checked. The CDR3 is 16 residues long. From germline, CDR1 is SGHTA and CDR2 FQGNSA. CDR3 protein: CASSRQAAPTTGELFF.

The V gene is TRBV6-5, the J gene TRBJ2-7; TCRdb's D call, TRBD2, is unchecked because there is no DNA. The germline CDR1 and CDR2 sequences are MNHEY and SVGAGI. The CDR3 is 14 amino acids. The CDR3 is CASSYSILAGVQYF.

The CDR3 sequence is CASSSRYEKLFF. V gene TRBV7-9 combines with J gene TRBJ1-4. Germline CDR1 and CDR2: SEHNR and FQNEAQ (reference sequence). This CDR3 is built from 12 residues.

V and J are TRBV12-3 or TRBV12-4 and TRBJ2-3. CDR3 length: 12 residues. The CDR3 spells CASSGFEGVQYF.

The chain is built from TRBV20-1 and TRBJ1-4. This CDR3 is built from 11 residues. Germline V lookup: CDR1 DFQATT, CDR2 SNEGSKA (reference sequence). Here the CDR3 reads CKAYVGGKLFF.

CDR3 amino acids: CASSLWAQLNSPLHF. The gene calls are TRBV12-3 or TRBV12-4 and TRBJ1-6. This CDR3 comprises 15 residues.

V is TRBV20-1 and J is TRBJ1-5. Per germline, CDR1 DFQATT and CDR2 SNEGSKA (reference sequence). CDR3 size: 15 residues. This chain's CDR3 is CSARGGSSSNQPQHF.

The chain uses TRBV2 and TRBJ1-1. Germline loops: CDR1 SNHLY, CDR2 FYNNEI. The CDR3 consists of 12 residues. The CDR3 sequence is CASRKTVAEAFF.

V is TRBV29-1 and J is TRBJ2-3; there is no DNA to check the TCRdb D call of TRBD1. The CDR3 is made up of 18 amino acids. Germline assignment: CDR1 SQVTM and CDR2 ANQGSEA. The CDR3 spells CSVEEIGLTGGSADTQYF.